This T cell receptor beta chain emerged from a study of T cell changes during pregnancy in multiple sclerosis. The assay was immunoSEQ multiplex PCR, and TCRdb's table has in-frame clones only and misses some. This sample has about 42,000 clones; about nine tenths occur once, and the top ten carry about 2.1%. This CDR3 is 13 amino acids long. V gave up 7 bases and J gave up 0 bases, with 12 bases separating them. CDR1 SQVTM and CDR2 ANQGSEA come from the germline V gene. The chain uses TRBV29-1 and TRBJ1-1; perhaps TRBD1 as D (5 bases). The sample in question was CD4+ T cells from peripheral blood mononuclear cells, obtained after pregnancy. This clonotype was sampled from a female donor in good health, enrolled as a control in a pregnancy study. The CDR3, as DNA: TGCAGCGCTCAGGGCAGATTGAACACTGAAGCTTTCTTT. Amino acids: CSAQGRLNTEAFF.